This paragraph covers one T cell receptor (beta chain) sequence. These data originate in a study of human CD4 T cells and Enterobacteriaceae. Germline V lookup: CDR1 LNHDA, CDR2 SQIVND (reference sequence). The CDR3 runs to 13 residues. V shed 10 bases, J shed 6 bases, and the junction held 9 bases outside the gene matches. The memory gate held CD4+ cells that were not CD45RA+CCR7+CD95- naive cells, over 98% pure. Before sorting, cells positive for CD8, CD14, CD16, CD56, CD19 or bright CD25 were removed. The protocol was immunoSEQ multiplex PCR, while the TCRdb copy is restricted to in-frame clones and leaves out a portion. The sample shows 25,000 to 30,000 clones, 70% to 85% of them seen only once.

This receptor was taken from a human donor in good health. Sequencing was carried out using memory CD4+ T cells from blood. The chain recombines TRBV19 with TRBJ1-1; 9 bases agree with TRBD1. CDR3 nucleotide sequence: TGTGCCACTAGAGGACAGGGGATGTCTGAAGCTTTCTTT. Translating it yields CATRGQGMSEAFF.